The TCR beta chain under discussion was sequenced for a study of OX40 agonist ivuxolimab in advanced cancers. Data came from immunoSEQ multiplex PCR; TCRdb stores just in-frame clones and leaves some out. In the table there are tens of thousands of clones, 85% of which are singletons. The CDR3 has 13 residues. The V end lost 5 bases, the J end lost 5 bases, and 12 bases lay between the germline ends. CDR1 SGHTA and CDR2 FQGTGA come from the germline V gene. The rearrangement links TRBV7-3 to TRBJ2-5; TRBD1 might be the D (6 bases). The sequenced sample was CD4+ or CD8+ T cells sorted from blood, obtained in a trial of the OX40 agonist ivuxolimab. The TCR was taken from an adult with an advanced solid tumor such as melanoma, head and neck, liver or kidney cancer. For the CDR3, the DNA is TGTGCCAGCAGCATCTACAGGGAGGAGACCCAGTACTTC. Translation gives CASSIYREETQYF.